A selection of T cell receptor beta chains follows, all from one sample in a study of STAT5B mutations in CD4+ large granular lymphocyte leukemia. TCRdb's copy holds only in-frame clones and misses some; the assay was immunoSEQ multiplex PCR. Among more than 30,000 clones listed, 65% to 85% were seen once. The sample was CD4+ T cells from blood buffy coats. Receptors originate from a human donor in good health. Both conserved end residues are trimmed from each CDR3. Fields, in order: CDR3 length, V gene, J gene, CDR3 protein.

>14|TRBV5-1|TRBJ1-6
ASSLGLSSYNSPLH
>12|TRBV7-2|TRBJ2-3
ASSLNEGTDTQY
>12|TRBV29-1|TRBJ2-3
SVGGVLHTDTQY
>12|TRBV30|TRBJ2-5
AWKVRSFQETQY
>13|TRBV7-2|TRBJ2-1
ASSQTSGSYNEQF
>13|TRBV5-1|TRBJ2-6
ASSLIETGANVLT
>10|TRBV29-1|TRBJ2-7
SARRGANEQY
>10|TRBV7-8|TRBJ2-2
ASSAFSGELF
>13|TRBV28|TRBJ1-4
ASTSPGQGNKKLF
>10|TRBV5-1|TRBJ2-4
ASSLVGGIQY
>9|TRBV19|TRBJ1-1
ASGFGTEAF
>13|TRBV5-4|TRBJ2-7
ASSLGTSGIYEQY
>9|TRBV29-1|TRBJ1-1
SVEEGLKAF
>12|TRBV5-6|TRBJ1-3
ASSRGAPRDTIY
>13|TRBV27|TRBJ2-1
ASRDYGSESLEQF
>13|TRBV6-5|TRBJ2-2
ASSVTGTTTGELF
>12|TRBV6-1|TRBJ1-5
ASSVRLDNQPQH
>11|TRBV13|TRBJ1-6
ASRRTGDSPLH
>13|TRBV7-6|TRBJ1-2
ASSLMSGGNYGYT
>14|TRBV5-4|TRBJ2-7
ASSPRGRKTPYEQY
>16|TRBV10-3|TRBJ2-3
AISAPGQGLRVTDTQY
>12|TRBV14|TRBJ2-1
ASRTSGGAHEQF
>13|TRBV5-1|TRBJ2-2
ASSLAMSNTGELF
>15|TRBV7-8|TRBJ1-2
ASSYLGAGSSNYGYT
>13|TRBV7-9|TRBJ2-1
ASSLKGQGEGEQF
>12|TRBV19|TRBJ1-1
ATVGRRIGTEAF
>12|TRBV7-2|TRBJ1-1
ASSSRTENTEAF
>12|TRBV6-4|TRBJ2-1
ASSESLFGNEQF
>11|TRBV2|TRBJ1-5
ASRPSSNQPQH
>14|TRBV7-8|TRBJ1-1
ASSHTGAAPNTEAF
>14|TRBV11-3|TRBJ2-1
ASSLFLAGSYNEQF